Shown below are 8 T cell receptor beta chains from a single sample sequenced in a study of T cells in Graves' hyperthyroidism and ophthalmopathy. TCR beta CDR3 regions were amplified from RNA. The HTBI primer set was used in a first-round RT-PCR of the TCR CDR3. TCRdb reprocessed the multiplex PCR reads via MiXCR and lists one record per CDR3 protein. The sample comprises hundreds of thousands of distinct CDR3 sequences, about 35% of which are singletons, and around a third rests with the top ten. Sequencing input: blood. Receptor source: a woman in her thirties or forties with Graves' hyperthyroidism.

This clonotype was seen ten or more times. This sequence joins TRBV10-3 and TRBJ2-7, with D possibly being TRBD2 (6 bases). Trimming cost V 4 bases and J 4 bases, with 17 bases left between them. Germline V gene lookup returns CDR1 ENHRY and CDR2 SYGVKD. The CDR3 sequence is 15 residues long. The CDR3 protein is CAISGGTATSYEQYF. The CDR3 DNA reads as TGTGCCATCAGTGGCGGGACCGCGACCTCATACGAGCAGTACTTC.

This chain joins TRBV7-9 and TRBJ1-1; D gene unclear. From germline, CDR1 is SEHNR and CDR2 FQNEAQ (reference sequence). The CDR3 is made up of 12 amino acids. Trimming cost V 8 bases and J 4 bases, with 11 bases left between them. For the CDR3, the DNA is TGTGCCAGCGCCAAAGGGAGCACTGAAGCTTTCTTT. Its translation: CASAKGSTEAFF.

This clonotype was seen repeatedly, ten times or more. The V gene is TRBV2, the J gene TRBJ2-7; possibly TRBD1 for D (6 bases). Germline V gene sequence: CDR1 SNHLY, CDR2 FYNNEI. V was pared by 8 bases and J by 3 bases, with 17 bases between. The CDR3 loop spans 14 amino acids. The CDR3 nucleotides are TGTGCCAGCTTTCTCAGGACAGAAAACTACGAGCAGTACTTC. Translated, it gives CASFLRTENYEQYF.

The table lists this clonotype with many counts. The gene calls are TRBV5-6 and TRBJ1-2, with D possibly being TRBD1 (6 bases). Trimming took 3 bases from V and 4 from J, leaving 13 bases between them. Germline CDR1 SGHDT, CDR2 YYEEEE. The CDR3 spans 14 residues. The CDR3 DNA sequence: TGTGCCAGCAGCTGGGAAGGGGGAGGCTATGGCTACACCTTC. Translation gives CASSWEGGGYGYTF.

The chain is built from TRBV29-1 and TRBJ2-3; D is unresolved. CDR1 and CDR2 (germline): SQVTM, ANQGSEA. V dropped 7 bases and J dropped 0 bases, with 11 bases sitting between them. The CDR3 is 13 residues long. CDR3 in amino acids: CSAVTSSTDTQYF. In DNA, the CDR3 is TGCAGCGCTGTGACCTCTAGCACAGATACGCAGTATTTT.

This clonotype showed up many times. V gene TRBV7-2 combines with J gene TRBJ2-7; a weak D match, TRBD1 (5 bases). The CDR3 is made up of 13 amino acids. V shed 3 bases and J shed 5 bases, with 11 bases lying between them. Per germline, CDR1 SGHTA and CDR2 FQGNSA. CDR3 region: CASSFSGPDEQYF. The CDR3 DNA sequence: TGTGCCAGCAGCTTCTCAGGGCCCGACGAGCAGTACTTC.

The V gene is TRBV4-3, the J gene TRBJ1-2, with D maybe TRBD1 (5 bases). The CDR3 runs to 14 residues. V lost 2 bases to trimming and J lost 8 bases, with 15 bases between them. The V gene's germline CDR1 is LGHNA and CDR2 YSLEER. The DNA of the CDR3 is TGCGCCAGCAGCCAATTTGAGGGGTTGCGGGGCTACACCTTC. Amino acids: CASSQFEGLRGYTF.

About this clonotype: Possible read error: a much larger clone is one base away. This chain connects TRBV4-3 to TRBJ1-2, with 9 bases lining up with TRBD1. V lost 2 bases and J lost 7; bases outside the gene matches: 5. CDR3 length: 14 residues. The germline V gene has CDR1 LGHNA and CDR2 YSLEER. In DNA form, the CDR3 reads TGCGCCAGCAGCCAACTACGGGACAGGGCTGGCTACACCTTC. This codes for CASSQLRDRAGYTF.